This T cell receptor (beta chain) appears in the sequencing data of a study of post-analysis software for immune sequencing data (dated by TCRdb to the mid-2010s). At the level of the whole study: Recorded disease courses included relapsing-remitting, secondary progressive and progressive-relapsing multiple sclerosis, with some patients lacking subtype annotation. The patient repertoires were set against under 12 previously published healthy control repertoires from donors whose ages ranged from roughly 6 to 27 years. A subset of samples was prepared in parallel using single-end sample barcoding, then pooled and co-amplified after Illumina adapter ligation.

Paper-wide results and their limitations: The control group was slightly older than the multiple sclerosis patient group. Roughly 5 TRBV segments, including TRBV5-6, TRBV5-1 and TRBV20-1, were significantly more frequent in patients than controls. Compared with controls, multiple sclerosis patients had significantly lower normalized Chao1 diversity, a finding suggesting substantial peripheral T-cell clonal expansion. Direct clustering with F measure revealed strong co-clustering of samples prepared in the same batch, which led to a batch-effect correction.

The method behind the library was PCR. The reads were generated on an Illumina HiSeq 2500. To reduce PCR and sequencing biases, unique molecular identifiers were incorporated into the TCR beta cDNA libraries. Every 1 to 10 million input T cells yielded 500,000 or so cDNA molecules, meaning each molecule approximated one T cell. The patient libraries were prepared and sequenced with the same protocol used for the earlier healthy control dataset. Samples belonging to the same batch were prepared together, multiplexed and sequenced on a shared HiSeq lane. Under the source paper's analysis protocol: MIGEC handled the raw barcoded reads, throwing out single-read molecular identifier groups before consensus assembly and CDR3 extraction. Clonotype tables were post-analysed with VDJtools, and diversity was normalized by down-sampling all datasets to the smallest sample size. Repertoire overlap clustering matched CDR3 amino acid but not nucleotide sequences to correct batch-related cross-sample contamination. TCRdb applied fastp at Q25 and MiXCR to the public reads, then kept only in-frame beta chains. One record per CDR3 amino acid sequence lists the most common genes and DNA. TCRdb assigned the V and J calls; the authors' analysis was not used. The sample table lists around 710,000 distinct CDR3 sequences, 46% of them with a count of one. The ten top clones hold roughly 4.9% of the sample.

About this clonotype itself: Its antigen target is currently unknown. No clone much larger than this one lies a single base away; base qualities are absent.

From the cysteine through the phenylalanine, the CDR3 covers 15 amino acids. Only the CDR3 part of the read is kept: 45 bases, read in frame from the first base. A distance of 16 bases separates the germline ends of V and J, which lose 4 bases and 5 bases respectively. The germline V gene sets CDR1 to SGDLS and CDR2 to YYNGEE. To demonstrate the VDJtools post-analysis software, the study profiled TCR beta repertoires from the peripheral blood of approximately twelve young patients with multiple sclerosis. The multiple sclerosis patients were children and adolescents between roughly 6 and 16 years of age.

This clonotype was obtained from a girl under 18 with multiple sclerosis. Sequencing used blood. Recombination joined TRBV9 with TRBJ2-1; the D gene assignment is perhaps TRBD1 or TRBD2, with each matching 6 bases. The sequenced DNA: TGTGCCAGCAGCCCTCGGGGGCCGGGAGACAATGAGCAGTTCTTC. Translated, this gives CASSPRGPGDNEQFF.